These 28 T cell receptor beta chains came from one sample sequenced in a study of shared T cell receptors in the human thymus. Here immunoSEQ multiplex PCR was the method, and the copy in TCRdb shows in-frame clones only, minus some. The table shows roughly 500,000 clones, with approximately 78% occurring only once. The same data also contributed to another study, on human thymus T cells.

Sequencing used thymocytes. Receptor source: a boy less than two years old with a congenital heart defect.

This clone has only one observation. The V gene is TRBV28, the J gene TRBJ2-3; TRBD2 is a possible D gene (6 bases). Germline V lookup: CDR1 MDHEN, CDR2 SYDVKM. V lost 8 bases, J lost 0 bases, and 15 bases lay in between. The CDR3 spans 15 residues. The CDR3 reads CASPRRGPSTDTQYF. DNA for the CDR3: TGTGCCAGCCCCCGGCGGGGCCCTAGCACAGATACGCAGTATTTT.

The V call is TRBV28, the J call TRBJ2-7, with TRBD1 matching over 9 bases. The germline V gene encodes CDR1 MDHEN and CDR2 SYDVKM. Unmatched junction bases numbered 8, after V lost 6 bases and J lost 2 bases. The CDR3 extends over 15 amino acids. Written as DNA, the CDR3 is TGTGCCAGCAGCCTCGACAGGGGGGAGGCCTACGAGCAGTACTTC. Protein product: CASSLDRGEAYEQYF. The variable domain in full, with the rest retrieved from reference TRBV28 and TRBJ2-7, is DVKVTQSSRYLVKRTGEKVFLECVQDMDHENMFWYRQDPGLGLRLIYFSYDVKMKEKGDIPEGYSVSREKKERFSLILESASTNQTSMYLCASSLDRGEAYEQYFGPGTRLTVT.

This chain links TRBV7-9 with TRBJ2-1; TRBD2 matches 9 bases. CDR1 and CDR2 from the germline V gene are SEHNR and FQNEAQ (reference sequence). The CDR3 length is 19 residues. Trimming cost V 4 bases and J 9 bases; bases outside gene matches: 22. The CDR3 loop reads CASSYGSSGIRQLGIEQFF. In nucleotides, the CDR3 is TGTGCCAGCAGCTACGGCTCTAGCGGGATACGACAGCTCGGGATTGAGCAGTTCTTC.

The genes are TRBV4-1 and TRBJ2-2; D is uncertain. The CDR3 length is 16 residues. Germline values: CDR1 MGHRA, CDR2 YSYEKL. With 0 bases removed from V and 4 bases from J, the gap between germline ends came to 12 bases. The CDR3 region has the DNA TGCGCCAGCAGCCAAGAGTCAGAGGCGGTCACCGGGGAGCTGTTTTTT. It yields the protein CASSQESEAVTGELFF.

In this sample, this clone turned up a few times. The chain carries TRBV4-2 and TRBJ2-3; 10 nucleotides match TRBD2. J lost 4 bases, V lost 5 bases, and 15 bases had no gene match. There are 18 residues in the CDR3. CDR1 is LGHNA, CDR2 YNFKEQ, per germline. The CDR3 DNA is TGTGCCAGCAGCGGTCTAGCGGGAGAGGGTGCGGGAGCAGATACGCAGTATTTT. Protein product: CASSGLAGEGAGADTQYF.

This clone was found once. The V call is TRBV30, the J call TRBJ1-4; D gene unclear. This CDR3 comprises 17 residues. Trimming left V 0 bases short and J 5 bases short, with 19 bases between. The germline V gene has CDR1 GTSNPN and CDR2 SVGIG (reference sequence). The CDR3, as DNA: TGTGCCTGGAGTGTACCGGAGACCCTTCAAAAAAATGAAAAACTGTTTTTT. Translated, it gives CAWSVPETLQKNEKLFF.

The chain uses TRBV5-1 and TRBJ2-3; TRBD1 is a possible D gene (7 bases). The CDR3 length is 16 residues. Germline CDR1 SGHRS, CDR2 YFSETQ. The V and J ends lost 7 bases and 2 bases respectively, with 20 bases between them. This CDR3 reads CASRPGGHTPTDTQYF. CDR3 nucleotide sequence: TGCGCCAGCCGGCCAGGGGGGCACACTCCCACAGATACGCAGTATTTT. The full variable domain, in which reference TRBV5-1 and TRBJ2-3 provide the parts outside the CDR3, is KAGVTQTPRYLIKTRGQQVTLSCSPISGHRSVSWYQQTPGQGLQFLFEYFSETQRNKGNFPGRFSGRQFSNSRSEMNVSTLELGDSALYLCASRPGGHTPTDTQYFGPGTRLTVL.

The chain couples TRBV14 to TRBJ2-7; no firm D call. Trimming shortened V by 0 bases and J by 2 bases, and 11 bases separated the two germline ends. This CDR3 is built from 15 residues. Germline V lookup: CDR1 SGHDN, CDR2 FVKESK. Here the CDR3 DNA reads TGTGCCAGCAGCCAAGATGGCACCCCAGCCTACGAGCAGTACTTC. It specifies CASSQDGTPAYEQYF.

Here the CDR3 reads CATSRAPRKPILAANVLTF. CDR3 DNA sequence: TGTGCCACCAGCAGAGCCCCAAGGAAACCGATTTTAGCGGCCAACGTCCTGACTTTC. V usage is TRBV15 and J usage is TRBJ2-6; no clear D gene. Germline V lookup: CDR1 LNHNV, CDR2 YYDKDF (reference sequence). V was cut by 1 base and J by 6 bases, with 22 bases left in between. This CDR3 comprises 19 residues.

The chain couples TRBV29-1 to TRBJ2-7, with D unclear. Trimming removed 2 bases at V and 6 bases at J, with 14 bases between. The CDR3 covers 13 residues. Germline-derived CDR1 and CDR2 are SQVTM and ANQGSEA. The CDR3 loop is CSVELVASREQYF. The CDR3 nucleotides are TGCAGCGTTGAATTAGTGGCTAGTCGCGAGCAGTACTTC.

This chain uses TRBV15 with TRBJ2-1; 7 bases are a match to TRBD1. This CDR3 spans 23 amino acids. Germline trimming cut 2 bases from V and 6 bases from J; bases unmatched to any gene: 31. Germline-derived CDR1 and CDR2 are LNHNV and YYDKDF (reference sequence). The CDR3 DNA follows: TGTGCCACCAGCAGACAAAACAACGGGACAGAAGTACAGCGGTGGGGATTAATCAATGAGCAGTTCTTC. It translates to CATSRQNNGTEVQRWGLINEQFF.

This clone was seen a handful of times. The gene calls are TRBV6-5 and TRBJ1-1; TRBD1 might be the D (5 bases). V gave up 5 bases and J gave up 11 bases, with 15 bases separating them. The CDR3 totals 12 residues. Per the germline V gene, CDR1 is MNHEY and CDR2 is SVGAGI. The DNA for the CDR3 is TGTGCCAGCAGTCCCGGGCAGGGTGGCGCTTTCTTT. It yields the protein CASSPGQGGAFF.

A note on this clone: The sample has other DNA sequences that encode this CDR3 too. V gene TRBV11-3 combines with J gene TRBJ2-7, with TRBD2 identical over 10 bases. Germline assignment: CDR1 SGHNT and CDR2 YENEEA. This CDR3 has 15 residues. The V segment lost 1 base and the J segment 3 bases; nucleotides outside the gene matches: 3. The CDR3 DNA reads TGTGCCAGCAGCTTAGGGCTAGCGGGAGACTACGAGCAGTACTTC. Protein product: CASSLGLAGDYEQYF. The full variable domain, with the rest looked up from reference TRBV11-3 and TRBJ2-7, is EAGVVQSPRYKIIEKKQPVAFWCNPISGHNTLYWYLQNLGQGPELLIRYENEEAVDDSQLPKDRFSAERLKGVDSTLKIQPAELGDSAVYLCASSLGLAGDYEQYFGPGTRLTVT.

This clone was seen only a few times. The V and J genes are TRBV27 and TRBJ2-3; 7 nucleotides align to TRBD2. The V gene's germline CDR1 is MNHEY and CDR2 SMNVEV (reference sequence). V lost 2 bases to trimming and J lost 0 bases; unmatched junction nucleotides: 8. This CDR3 contains 17 residues. CDR3 protein: CASSLETSEKSTDTQYF. The CDR3 DNA follows: TGTGCCAGCAGTTTAGAAACTAGCGAGAAAAGCACAGATACGCAGTATTTT.

The chain recombines TRBV11-3 with TRBJ2-7; 8 bases are shared with TRBD1. This CDR3 comprises 16 residues. The J segment lost 3 bases and the V segment lost 1 base, leaving 8 bases of the junction unmatched. CDR1 SGHNT and CDR2 YENEEA come from the germline V gene. CDR3 loop: CASSLGSWTGLYEQYF. The CDR3 bases are TGTGCCAGCAGCTTAGGAAGTTGGACAGGGCTCTACGAGCAGTACTTC.

The chain employs TRBV11-3 and TRBJ2-7; the match to TRBD2 covers 10 bases. From germline, CDR1 is SGHNT and CDR2 YENEEA. The J segment lost 6 bases and the V segment lost 4 bases, leaving 12 bases of the junction unmatched. This CDR3 has 16 residues. The CDR3 DNA is TGTGCCAGCAGCTCCGATGGACTAGCGGCGGGGGTCGAGCAGTACTTC. Encoded protein: CASSSDGLAAGVEQYF.

The chain recombines TRBV2 with TRBJ2-7, with TRBD1 identical over 9 bases. This CDR3 has 13 residues. The germline CDR1 and CDR2 sequences are SNHLY and FYNNEI. Trimming cost V 6 bases and J 4 bases; bases outside gene matches: 4. This chain's CDR3 is CASRQQGAYEQYF. DNA for the CDR3: TGTGCCAGCAGGCAACAGGGGGCGTACGAGCAGTACTTC. The full variable domain, its missing parts supplied by reference TRBV2 and TRBJ2-7, is EPEVTQTPSHQVTQMGQEVILRCVPISNHLYFYWYRQILGQKVEFLVSFYNNEISEKSEIFDDQFSVERPDGSNFTLKIRSTKLEDSAMYFCASRQQGAYEQYFGPGTRLTVT.

The chain uses TRBV21-1 and TRBJ1-2. TRBV21-1 is a documented pseudogene. The CDR3 has 14 residues. The CDR3 DNA sequence: TGTGCCAGCAGCAAAGTGGGGAGTTTTGGTGGCTACACCTTC. As protein: CASSKVGSFGGYTF.

The rearrangement links TRBV25-1 to TRBJ2-2; 8 bases line up with TRBD1. This CDR3 comprises 16 residues. Trimming removed 3 bases from V and 2 bases from J; junction bases left unmatched: 5. Germline CDR1 and CDR2: MGHDK and SYGVNS. For the CDR3, the DNA is TGTGCCAGCAGTGAGGAGACAGGGGTAAACACCGGGGAGCTGTTTTTT. This codes for CASSEETGVNTGELFF.

The J gene is TRBJ1-5, the V gene TRBV6-6; 7 bases are a match to TRBD1. V shed 6 bases, J shed 8 bases, and the junction held 16 bases outside the gene matches. Germline V gives CDR1 MNHNY, CDR2 SVGAGI (reference sequence). The CDR3 contains 16 residues. The CDR3 bases are TGTGCCAGCAGCCAACGTAGGGGGCTCCCTGTGGAGCCCCAGCATTTT. Its translation is CASSQRRGLPVEPQHF.

This clone was seen more than once but under ten times. This chain connects TRBV12-5 to TRBJ2-7, with 9 bases aligning to TRBD1. This CDR3 is built from 16 residues. Germline V gene lookup returns CDR1 LGHNT and CDR2 FRNRAP. Trimming removed 4 bases from V and 1 base from J; junction bases left unmatched: 8. Here the CDR3 DNA reads TGTGCTAGTGGTTCAGAGGACAGGGGAAATTCCTACGAGCAGTACTTC. It specifies CASGSEDRGNSYEQYF.

This chain uses TRBV4-1 with TRBJ2-7; 7 bases map to TRBD2. Germline CDR1 and CDR2: MGHRA and YSYEKL. V lost 1 base to trimming and J lost 1 base; unmatched junction nucleotides: 7. This CDR3 region has 16 residues. CDR3 residues: CASSQVTAGVSYEQYF. The CDR3 DNA reads TGCGCCAGCAGCCAAGTAACGGCGGGAGTTTCCTACGAGCAGTACTTC.

This clone was detected once. V gene TRBV5-1 combines with J gene TRBJ2-1, with TRBD2 identical over 14 bases. The V and J ends lost 2 bases and 6 bases, in that order; junction bases with no gene match: 10. Germline CDR1 and CDR2: SGHRS and YFSETQ. There are 18 residues in the CDR3. The CDR3 nucleotides read TGCGCCAGCAGCTTCCCCCCCAGGACTAGCGGGAGGCGCAATGAGCAGTTCTTC. This sequence encodes CASSFPPRTSGRRNEQFF.

J is TRBJ2-7 and V is TRBV5-1; 11 positions agree with TRBD1. Germline CDR1 SGHRS, CDR2 YFSETQ. After removal of 1 base from V and 7 bases from J, the junction contained 7 bases not matched to a gene. This CDR3 region has 15 residues. The CDR3 region is CASSLRTGGAGEQYF. The CDR3, as DNA: TGCGCCAGCAGCTTGCGGACAGGGGGCGCGGGGGAGCAGTACTTC. Filled out from reference TRBV5-1 and TRBJ2-7, the complete variable domain reads KAGVTQTPRYLIKTRGQQVTLSCSPISGHRSVSWYQQTPGQGLQFLFEYFSETQRNKGNFPGRFSGRQFSNSRSEMNVSTLELGDSALYLCASSLRTGGAGEQYFGPGTRLTVT.

The rearrangement links TRBV9 to TRBJ1-3; D perhaps matches TRBD1 (6 bases). CDR3 size: 17 residues. V gave up 2 bases and J gave up 2 bases, with 17 bases separating them. Per the germline V gene, CDR1 is SGDLS and CDR2 is YYNGEE. The CDR3 region has the DNA TGTGCCAGCAGCGTCTCAGCAGGGGTTCCAACTGGAAACACCATATATTTT. It codes for CASSVSAGVPTGNTIYF.

The chain is built from TRBV13 and TRBJ2-7; D may be TRBD1 (5 bases). There are 15 residues in the CDR3. Germline V gives CDR1 PRHDT, CDR2 FYEKMQ (reference sequence). V was cut by 2 bases and J by 7 bases, with 18 bases left in between. CDR3 protein: CASSLTDRGLGEQYF. The CDR3 DNA reads TGTGCCAGCAGCTTAACAGACAGAGGCTTGGGGGAGCAGTACTTC.

The chain links TRBV27 to TRBJ2-1, with D unresolved. Germline CDR1 is MNHEY and CDR2 is SMNVEV (reference sequence). V gave up 8 bases and J gave up 4 bases, with 9 bases separating them. The CDR3 totals 12 residues. For the CDR3, the DNA is TGTGCCAGCGGAACTACTTACAATGAGCAGTTCTTC. Translation gives CASGTTYNEQFF.

V and J are TRBV7-9 and TRBJ2-1, with D perhaps matching TRBD2 (6 bases). The germline gives CDR1 SEHNR, CDR2 FQNEAQ (reference sequence). Trimming left V 4 bases short and J 2 bases short, with 15 bases between. The CDR3 totals 16 residues. CDR3 bases: TGTGCCAGCAGCTCCGCCGGGACTGCAGCCTACAATGAGCAGTTCTTC. Translated, it gives CASSSAGTAAYNEQFF.